The 21 T cell receptor beta chains in this list originate from one sample, sequenced in a study of T cells after posttransplantation cyclophosphamide. The data were produced by immunoSEQ multiplex PCR, yet TCRdb's version contains in-frame clones alone and is incomplete. The sample contains approximately 12,000 clones, none occurring once; 20% to 30% lies in the top ten. Busulfan-fludarabine conditioning, marrow transplant, and cyclophosphamide on days +3 and +4 were administered. Sample: PBMCs, taken after allogeneic stem cell transplant with posttransplant cyclophosphamide. The receptors derive from a female patient aged 40 to 55 who received an allogeneic stem cell transplant from a related donor, was CMV-positive, and had acute GVHD only. Some T cells may have come from the graft donor.

This clone was counted at least ten times. The rearrangement uses TRBV10-2 and TRBJ2-1; D is perhaps TRBD2 (5 bases). The CDR3 contains 11 residues. CDR1 and CDR2 (germline): WSHSY, SAAADI. V shed 3 bases and J shed 15 bases, with 12 bases lying between them. CDR3 in amino acids: CASSEDRRRFF. CDR3 sequence (DNA): TGCGCCAGCAGTGAAGATCGGAGGAGGTTCTTC.

There are many counts of this clone. V is TRBV6-1 and J is TRBJ1-5; weak D call: TRBD1 (5 bases). The germline V gene encodes CDR1 MNHNS and CDR2 SASEGT. V shed 6 bases and J shed 4 bases, with 7 bases lying between them. CDR3 length: 12 residues. CDR3: CASRGGNQPQHF. CDR3 bases: TGTGCCAGCAGGGGGGGGAATCAGCCCCAGCATTTT.

In its sample, this clone was seen a few times. The chain links TRBV20-1 to TRBJ1-2, with TRBD1 as a possible D gene (6 bases). Germline V gene lookup returns CDR1 DFQATT and CDR2 SNEGSKA (reference sequence). The CDR3 runs 10 residues. Trimming removed 6 bases from V and 6 bases from J, with 8 bases in between. The CDR3 is CSANRDGYTF. CDR3 bases: TGCAGTGCAAACAGGGATGGCTACACCTTC.

The rearrangement uses TRBV27 and TRBJ2-5; a possible D gene is TRBD1 (5 bases). The J call could be wrong; TRBJ2-7 is a better fit for the DNA end. CDR3 length: 13 amino acids. Per the germline V gene, CDR1 is MNHEY and CDR2 is SMNVEV (reference sequence). CDR3 sequence: CASSLDSSYEQYF. CDR3 bases: TGTGCCAGCAGTTTAGACAGCTCCTACGAGCAGTACTTC.

In its sample, this clone was seen many times. The CDR3 reads CASSPMGGSGNTIYF. CDR3 coding DNA: TGTGCCAGCAGCCCTATGGGAGGCTCTGGAAACACCATATATTTT. The genes are TRBV7-3 and TRBJ1-3, with no clear D. The V gene lost 5 bases and the J gene lost 0 bases, with 11 bases spanning the gap. CDR1 and CDR2 from the germline V gene are SGHTA and FQGTGA. CDR3 length equals 15 residues. The whole variable domain, remainder taken from reference TRBV7-3 and TRBJ1-3, is GAGVSQTPSNKVTEKGKYVELRCDPISGHTALYWYRQSLGQGPEFLIYFQGTGAADDSGLPNDRFFAVRPEGSVSTLKIQRTERGDSAVYLCASSPMGGSGNTIYFGEGSWLTVV.

This clone was counted ten times or more. The chain links TRBV5-1 to TRBJ1-1, with a tentative D call TRBD1 (6 bases). This CDR3 contains 15 residues. Trimming took 3 bases from V and 0 from J, leaving 12 bases between them. The germline V gene encodes CDR1 SGHRS and CDR2 YFSETQ. The CDR3 DNA reads as TGCGCCAGCAGCTCTCTCGGGACATTGAACACTGAAGCTTTCTTT. Its translation: CASSSLGTLNTEAFF.

This clone was detected ten times or more. The gene calls are TRBV11-2 and TRBJ2-7, with 8 bases identical to TRBD1. Germline values: CDR1 SGHAT, CDR2 FQNNGV. With V trimmed by 3 bases and J by 3 bases, 4 bases remained unmatched. The length of the CDR3 is 14 residues. CDR3 sequence reads: CASSFWTGNYEQYF. DNA for the CDR3: TGTGCCAGCAGCTTTTGGACAGGGAACTACGAGCAGTACTTC.

This sequence joins TRBV4-2 and TRBJ1-6, with D tentatively TRBD1 (5 bases). Deletions cut 0 bases from V and 11 bases from J, with 11 bases between. The CDR3 loop spans 14 amino acids. Per germline, CDR1 LGHNA and CDR2 YNFKEQ. In DNA form, the CDR3 reads TGTGCCAGCAGCCAAGAATCAAGACAGCCACCCCTCCACTTT. Translated, it gives CASSQESRQPPLHF.

This clone was observed at least ten times. V gene TRBV6-1 combines with J gene TRBJ2-2; no clear D gene. CDR3 length: 14 amino acids. V dropped 4 bases and J dropped 1 base, with 7 bases sitting between them. Germline V gene lookup returns CDR1 MNHNS and CDR2 SASEGT. This CDR3 is CASSVARNTGELFF. The CDR3 coding sequence is TGTGCCAGCAGTGTGGCCAGGAACACCGGGGAGCTGTTTTTT.

This clone was seen many times. This chain uses TRBV5-1 with TRBJ1-3, with D possibly matching TRBD1 (6 bases). Trimming stripped 4 bases from V and 4 bases from J, with 12 bases between. This CDR3 has 14 residues. CDR1 SGHRS and CDR2 YFSETQ come from the germline V gene. The CDR3 nucleotides are TGCGCCAGCAGCCTATCAGGGGAAGGAAACACCATATATTTT. Amino acids: CASSLSGEGNTIYF.

In its sample, this clone was seen many times. The chain couples TRBV4-2 to TRBJ2-1, with TRBD2 matching over 12 bases. From germline, CDR1 is LGHNA and CDR2 YNFKEQ. With V trimmed by 3 bases and J by 7 bases, 4 bases remained unmatched. The CDR3 has 15 residues. As DNA, the CDR3 is TGTGCCAGCAGCCAGCCGGGACTAGCGGGTAATGAGCAGTTCTTC. Its translation is CASSQPGLAGNEQFF.

This clone was seen repeatedly, ten times or more. This chain links TRBV11-2 with TRBJ1-4; 9 bases map to TRBD1. The V and J ends lost 1 base and 8 bases, in that order; junction bases with no gene match: 5. CDR3 length equals 15 residues. Germline assignment: CDR1 SGHAT and CDR2 FQNNGV. The CDR3 loop is CASSLGGTGNEKLFF. DNA of the CDR3: TGTGCCAGCAGCTTAGGCGGGACAGGGAACGAAAAACTGTTTTTT.

This clone has at least ten counts. The CDR3 sequence: CASSLGTGDTGELFF. The DNA of the CDR3 is TGTGCCAGCTCACTGGGGACAGGGGACACCGGGGAGCTGTTTTTT. This chain links TRBV18 with TRBJ2-2, with 10 bases matching TRBD1. V shed 4 bases and J 3 bases; nucleotides not matched to a gene: 2. Germline V lookup: CDR1 KGHSH, CDR2 LQKENI. The CDR3 is 15 amino acids.

This clone came up many times. The rearrangement joins TRBV19 to TRBJ2-3, with TRBD2 as a possible D gene (6 bases). V was shortened by 8 bases and J by 4 bases, with 13 bases between the two germline ends. Per the germline V gene, CDR1 is LNHDA and CDR2 is SQIVND (reference sequence). This CDR3 contains 13 residues. DNA of the CDR3: TGTGCCAGTTCTAGCGACTCCGCAGATACGCAGTATTTT. This translates into CASSSDSADTQYF.

In this sample, this clone turned up many times. V gene TRBV7-9 combines with J gene TRBJ2-7, with 12 positions matching TRBD1. CDR1 and CDR2 (germline): SEHNR, FQNEAQ (reference sequence). Trimming took 3 bases from V and 6 from J; bases not matched to a gene: 6. The CDR3 contains 15 residues. CDR3 region: CASSLGQGAYSEQYV. CDR3 in DNA: TGTGCCAGCAGCTTGGGACAGGGGGCATATTCCGAGCAGTACGTC.

This clone was detected ten times or more. The chain joins TRBV2 to TRBJ1-3, with 7 positions matching TRBD1. V lost 6 bases and J lost 4; bases outside the gene matches: 6. The CDR3 consists of 14 residues. Germline lookup yields CDR1 SNHLY and CDR2 FYNNEI. The CDR3 loop is CASRTTGAGNTIYF. In nucleotides, the CDR3 is TGTGCCAGCAGAACTACAGGGGCGGGAAACACCATATATTTT. Together with reference TRBV2 and TRBJ1-3, the CDR3 gives the full variable domain: EPEVTQTPSHQVTQMGQEVILRCVPISNHLYFYWYRQILGQKVEFLVSFYNNEISEKSEIFDDQFSVERPDGSNFTLKIRSTKLEDSAMYFCASRTTGAGNTIYFGEGSWLTVV.

The sample holds many counts of this clone. V usage is TRBV18 and J usage is TRBJ2-7; 9 bases map to TRBD1. The trim removed 1 base at V and 0 bases at J, leaving 1 base unmatched. The CDR3 is 15 residues long. Germline loops: CDR1 KGHSH, CDR2 LQKENI. CDR3 region: CASSPRTGASYEQYF. CDR3 bases: TGTGCCAGCTCACCACGGACAGGGGCCTCCTACGAGCAGTACTTC.

In its sample, this clone was seen a few times. The chain is built from TRBV15 and TRBJ2-5, with D perhaps TRBD1 (5 bases). This CDR3 spans 13 amino acids. Looked up from germline, CDR1 is LNHNV and CDR2 is YYDKDF (reference sequence). V lost 1 base to trimming and J lost 5 bases, with 8 bases between them. In nucleotides, the CDR3 is TGTGCCACCAGCAGAGGGGGCTTGGAGACCCAGTACTTC. It codes for CATSRGGLETQYF. Filled out from reference TRBV15 and TRBJ2-5, the complete variable domain reads DAMVIQNPRYQVTQFGKPVTLSCSQTLNHNVMYWYQQKSSQAPKLLFHYYDKDFNNEADTPDNFQSRRPNTSFCFLDIRSPGLGDTAMYLCATSRGGLETQYFGPGTRLLVL.

CDR3 sequence (DNA): TGTGCCAGCACCACGTCTCGCGGGGGACCCCAAGAGACCCAGTACTTC. It encodes CASTTSRGGPQETQYF. V gene TRBV2 combines with J gene TRBJ2-5; 7 positions match TRBD2. This CDR3 is 16 amino acids long. Germline CDR1 is SNHLY and CDR2 is FYNNEI. V dropped 7 bases and J dropped 1; count of bases not matched to a gene: 12.

The chain links TRBV5-6 to TRBJ2-2; TRBD2 might be the D (6 bases). V lost 0 bases and J 5 bases, leaving 11 bases between the germline ends. In germline, CDR1 is SGHDT, CDR2 YYEEEE. CDR3 length equals 15 residues. CDR3 DNA sequence: TGTGCCAGCAGCTTGGGTCGGGGGAGGACCGGGGAGCTGTTTTTT. Amino acids: CASSLGRGRTGELFF.

This clone showed up many times. The chain couples TRBV19 to TRBJ2-2; perhaps TRBD1 as D (5 bases). Germline CDR1 LNHDA, CDR2 SQIVND (reference sequence). CDR3 length: 13 residues. Trimming pared 2 bases from V and 5 bases from J, leaving 6 bases between. CDR3 sequence (DNA): TGTGCCAGTAGTATAAGGGGAACCGGGGAGCTGTTTTTT. This encodes CASSIRGTGELFF.